Shown below are 27 T cell receptor beta chains from a single sample sequenced in a study of T cell clonality in common variable immunodeficiency. General study results and limits: Fewer deletions and N-nucleotide insertions were reportedly seen in common variable immunodeficiency TCR beta sequences.

For these receptors, no antigen is known. The method was immunoSEQ multiplex PCR; TCRdb's version includes in-frame clones alone and lacks a portion of them. The data list over 30,000 clones, none observed once; approximately 7% falls to the top ten. Specimen: peripheral blood mononuclear cells. The receptors here all came from a human donor with common variable immunodeficiency.

This clone was counted a few times. With the read ending 3 residues before the CDR3 end, the germline J gene is used to fill in that end. The V call is TRBV5-6, the J call TRBJ2-5, with a tentative D call TRBD1 (5 bases). Between the trimmed V and J ends, which lost 4 bases and 7 bases, there was a span of 11 bases. Germline-derived CDR1 and CDR2 are SGHDT and YYEEEE. The CDR3 is 12 amino acids. The part of the CDR3 DNA that was read is TGTGCCAGCAGCCGAGAAAGGGGGACC. This encodes CASSRERGT. The CDR3 as a whole reads CASSRERGTQYF.

This clone occurred many times. Read sequence stops 3 residues before the CDR3 end, and the germline J gene provides the missing end. This sequence joins TRBV19 and TRBJ2-1; 10 bases are shared with TRBD1. V gave up 1 base and J gave up 0 bases; unmatched junction bases: 0. This CDR3 has 16 residues. CDR1 and CDR2 (germline): LNHDA, SQIVND (reference sequence). The chain's CDR3 is CASSIGTGGSYNEQFF. Incomplete CDR3 DNA: TGTGCCAGTAGTATAGGGACAGGGGGCTCCTACAATGAG.

This clone was detected ten times or more. The CDR3 is cut off 3 residues early in the read; its end comes from the germline J gene. This chain uses TRBV20-1 with TRBJ2-3; 12 positions agree with TRBD1. J lost 4 bases, V lost 4 bases, and 21 bases had no gene match. The CDR3 extends over 20 amino acids. CDR1 DFQATT and CDR2 SNEGSKA come from the germline V gene (reference sequence). The sequenced part of the CDR3 DNA is TGCAGTGCTAATGGTAATACCTATAACCGGGACAGGGGGCACGCAGATACG. Residues: CSANGNTYNRDRGHADT. The CDR3 in its entirety is CSANGNTYNRDRGHADTQYF.

This clone was observed many times. Partial CDR3 DNA: TGTGCCATCAGTGACTTAACTAGCAGGTACGAG. Protein product: CAISDLTSRYE. The CDR3 reads in full as CAISDLTSRYEQYF. V is TRBV10-3 and J is TRBJ2-7; D may be TRBD2 (6 bases). The CDR3 extends 3 residues past the end of the read, so its final part is completed from the germline J gene. Germline values: CDR1 ENHRY, CDR2 SYGVKD. The CDR3 is made up of 14 amino acids. V was shortened by 3 bases and J by 4 bases, with 13 bases between the two germline ends.

This clone was observed many times. The observed sequence ends 3 residues before the CDR3 terminus, with the missing tail filled in from the germline J gene. The rearrangement joins TRBV5-5 to TRBJ1-2, with 8 positions matching TRBD1. Germline trimming cut 4 bases from V and 7 bases from J; bases unmatched to any gene: 12. The CDR3 runs 15 residues. Germline V gene sequence: CDR1 SGHKS, CDR2 YYEKEE (reference sequence). CDR3 in amino acids: CASSLQTGATPGYTF. The DNA read from the CDR3 is TGTGCCAGCAGCCTACAGACAGGGGCAACCCCTGGC.

This clone was recorded a few times. The read comes to an end 3 residues before the CDR3 does, leaving the germline J gene to fill in the end. The chain joins TRBV7-9 to TRBJ1-5; 7 bases are a match to TRBD1. J gave up 8 bases and V 1 base, and 8 bases lay outside the gene matches. This CDR3 region has 15 residues. Germline V gene lookup returns CDR1 SEHNR and CDR2 FQNEAQ (reference sequence). CDR3 region: CASSLGGQLVEPQHF. CDR3 DNA (partial): TGTGCCAGCAGCTTAGGGGGACAGCTGGTGGAGCCC.

This clone was recorded at least ten times. With the read ending 3 residues before the CDR3 end, the germline J gene is used to fill in that end. This rearrangement joins TRBV3-1 (or the pseudogene TRBV3-2) to TRBJ2-3; D is ambiguous. From germline, CDR1 is LGHDT and CDR2 YNNKEL (reference sequence). Trimming took off 3 bases at V and 5 bases at J, with 9 bases between the two ends. There are 13 residues in the CDR3. The covered CDR3 bases are TGTGCCAGCAGCCAGAACATGGTAGATACG. This translates into CASSQNMVDT. The whole CDR3 protein reads CASSQNMVDTQYF.

Ten or more counts support this clone. The sequence runs out 3 residues before the end of the CDR3; the remainder is reconstructed from the germline J gene. The chain combines TRBV4-1 with TRBJ2-1; 9 bases map to TRBD2. Germline V CDR1 and CDR2: MGHRA, YSYEKL. With 1 base clipped from V and 4 bases from J, the junction kept 5 bases outside the gene matches. The CDR3 contains 16 residues. CDR3 DNA, as far as it was read: TGCGCCAGCAGCCAAGGTATTGCGGGAGGGTACAATGAG. Encoded protein: CASSQGIAGGYNE. The entire CDR3 protein reads CASSQGIAGGYNEQFF.

This clone has a handful of counts. The read terminates 3 residues before the CDR3 end, so the remaining end is supplied by the germline J gene. The chain is built from TRBV7-3 and TRBJ2-3; 9 bases map to TRBD2. Germline-derived CDR1 and CDR2 are SGHTA and FQGTGA. This CDR3 is built from 16 residues. V lost 5 bases and J lost 4; bases outside the gene matches: 10. The CDR3 spells CASSPVAGAVPDTQYF. The sequenced CDR3 bases are TGTGCCAGCAGCCCGGTAGCGGGAGCGGTCCCAGATACG.

This clone was recorded many times. With the read ending 3 residues before the CDR3 end, the germline J gene is used to fill in that end. The chain combines TRBV9 with TRBJ2-1; the match to TRBD2 covers 7 bases. CDR1 SGDLS and CDR2 YYNGEE come from the germline V gene. This CDR3 comprises 14 residues. V shed 6 bases, J shed 5 bases, and the junction held 8 bases outside the gene matches. CDR3 loop: CASNRDYGDNEQFF. Incomplete CDR3 DNA: TGTGCCAGCAATCGGGACTACGGGGACAATGAG. The full variable domain, rest sourced from reference TRBV9 and TRBJ2-1, is DSGVTQTPKHLITATGQRVTLRCSPRSGDLSVYWYQQSLDQGLQFLIQYYNGEERAKGNILERFSAQQFPDLHSELNLSSLELGDSALYFCASNRDYGDNEQFFGPGTRLTVL.

This clone occurred a few times. Read data end 3 residues before the CDR3 end; the end is taken from the germline J gene. The gene calls are TRBV6-2 or TRBV6-3 and TRBJ2-7, with TRBD2 matching over 7 bases. J gave up 5 bases and V 3 bases, and 10 bases lay outside the gene matches. CDR1 is MNHEY, CDR2 SVGEGT, per germline. The CDR3 is made up of 15 amino acids. CDR3 DNA (partial): TGTGCCAGCAGTTATCAGGCGGGAGAGTACGACGAG. It encodes CASSYQAGEYDE. The complete CDR3 sequence is CASSYQAGEYDEQYF.

This clone was seen many times. The read gets to within 3 residues of the CDR3 end, and the germline J gene fills in the rest. This sequence joins TRBV11-2 and TRBJ1-5, with 9 bases identical to TRBD1. J was trimmed by 6 bases and V by 0 bases; bases with no gene match: 3. The CDR3 has 15 residues. CDR1 is SGHAT and CDR2 is FQNNGV in the germline V gene. The CDR3 loop reads CASSLDSQGAQPQHF. The covered CDR3 bases are TGTGCCAGCAGCTTAGATTCACAGGGGGCTCAGCCC.

The table lists this clone with a few counts. With the read ending 3 residues before the CDR3 end, the germline J gene is used to fill in that end. The chain links TRBV7-3 to TRBJ2-1; TRBD2 aligns across 8 bases. CDR1 and CDR2 (germline): SGHTA, FQGTGA. The V and J ends lost 1 base and 4 bases, in that order; junction bases with no gene match: 3. This CDR3 comprises 15 residues. The CDR3 spells CASSLIASGYNEQFF. The CDR3 DNA, read in part, is TGTGCCAGCAGCTTAATCGCTAGCGGGTACAATGAG.

This clone was found many times. The read terminates 3 residues ahead of where the CDR3 ends, so the germline J gene completes it. This chain links TRBV7-6 with TRBJ2-5; maybe TRBD1 (6 bases). This CDR3 spans 13 amino acids. Germline CDR1 reads SGHVS; CDR2 reads FNYEAQ. Trimming left V 4 bases short and J 3 bases short, with 9 bases between. CDR3 loop: CASSWGQEETQYF. Incomplete CDR3 DNA: TGTGCCAGCAGCTGGGGACAAGAAGAGACC.

In this sample, this clone turned up many times. The read finishes 3 residues shy of the CDR3 end, and the germline J gene is used to complete it. The J gene is TRBJ2-1, the V gene TRBV6-2 or TRBV6-3; D gene uncertain. CDR3 length: 13 amino acids. CDR1 and CDR2 (germline): MNHEY, SVGEGT. Trimming took off 2 bases at V and 5 bases at J, with 7 bases between the two ends. CDR3 sequence reads: CASSYVPNNEQFF. Incomplete CDR3 DNA: TGTGCCAGCAGTTACGTCCCAAACAATGAG.

This clone is medium-sized by share. The sequenced fragment ends 3 residues before the CDR3 boundary, so the rest is inferred from the germline J gene. This sequence joins TRBV2 and TRBJ1-5; D call uncertain. The V and J ends lost 4 bases and 0 bases respectively, with 7 bases between them. Per germline, CDR1 SNHLY and CDR2 FYNNEI. The CDR3 length is 14 residues. CDR3 residues: CASSATDSNQPQHF. The sequenced part of the CDR3 DNA is TGTGCCAGCAGTGCCACAGATAGCAATCAGCCC.

The sample holds a few counts of this clone. The read terminates 3 residues before the CDR3 end, so the remaining end is supplied by the germline J gene. This chain uses TRBV7-8 with TRBJ2-7, with 7 bases lining up with TRBD1. The CDR3 length is 14 residues. From germline, CDR1 is SGHVS and CDR2 FQNEAQ. With 5 bases clipped from V and 0 bases from J, the junction kept 4 bases outside the gene matches. The part of the CDR3 DNA that was read is TGTGCCAGCAGCCAAAACAGGGGCTCCTACGAG. Translation gives CASSQNRGSYE. The whole CDR3 protein reads CASSQNRGSYEQYF.

As concerns this clone: The missing CDR3 end, 3 residues past where the read stops, is filled in from the germline J gene. The chain joins TRBV20-1 to TRBJ1-3; a possible D gene is TRBD1 (6 bases). The CDR3 totals 14 residues. The germline V gene encodes CDR1 DFQATT and CDR2 SNEGSKA (reference sequence). Trimming left V 5 bases short and J 6 bases short, with 17 bases between. The CDR3 protein is CSAGNPGHENTIYF. The part of the CDR3 DNA that was read is TGCAGTGCTGGTAATCCGGGACATGAAAACACC.

This clone has at least ten counts. The junction departs from the called germline gene at one end, perhaps through a read error. The read ends 3 residues before the CDR3 terminus; that terminus is restored from the germline J gene. The rearrangement uses TRBV4-2 and TRBJ2-1; 9 bases are shared with TRBD2. This CDR3 has 17 residues. CDR1 is LGHNA, CDR2 YNFKEQ, per germline. The sequenced CDR3 bases are TGCGCCAGCAGCCAAGAGGTCCTAGCGGGATTCTACAATGAG. It specifies CASSQEVLAGFYNE. The entire CDR3 protein reads CASSQEVLAGFYNEQFF.

At least ten counts were recorded for this clone. Read coverage stops 3 residues before the CDR3 terminus; the germline J gene supplies the remainder. This sequence joins TRBV11-3 and TRBJ2-2, with 7 bases that match TRBD2. Germline V gene lookup returns CDR1 SGHNT and CDR2 YENEEA. This CDR3 is 15 amino acids long. J lost 7 bases, V lost 6 bases, and 11 bases had no gene match. CDR3 sequence: CASSRIGGSSGELFF. The covered CDR3 bases are TGTGCCAGCAGTCGAATTGGCGGGAGCAGCGGGGAG. Using reference TRBV11-3 and TRBJ2-2 for the parts outside the CDR3, the full variable domain is EAGVVQSPRYKIIEKKQPVAFWCNPISGHNTLYWYLQNLGQGPELLIRYENEEAVDDSQLPKDRFSAERLKGVDSTLKIQPAELGDSAVYLCASSRIGGSSGELFFGEGSRLTVL.

As for this clone: The read gets to within 3 residues of the CDR3 end, and the germline J gene fills in the rest. The genes are TRBV6-4 and TRBJ2-7; no clear D gene. The CDR3 sequence is 13 residues long. Germline assignment: CDR1 MRHNA and CDR2 SNTAGT. Trimming took 0 bases from V and 0 from J, leaving 3 bases between them. The part of the CDR3 DNA that was read is TGTGCCAGCAGTGACTCCAACTCCTACGAG. Amino acid sequence: CASSDSNSYE. The full-length CDR3 reads as CASSDSNSYEQYF.

At least ten counts were recorded for this clone. Read data end 3 residues before the CDR3 end; the end is taken from the germline J gene. The chain recombines TRBV11-3 with TRBJ2-1, with 11 bases that match TRBD1. Germline V gene data show CDR1 as SGHNT and CDR2 as YENEEA. V trimming: 6 bases; J trimming: 9 bases; junction bases outside the gene matches: 4. The CDR3 contains 13 residues. The CDR3 sequence: CASRRTGGGEQFF. The CDR3 DNA, read in part, is TGTGCCAGCAGGCGGACAGGGGGCGGTGAG.

This clone showed up many times. The CDR3 goes on 3 residues after the read ends, and that part is filled in from the germline J gene. The chain joins TRBV19 to TRBJ2-5, with D possibly being TRBD2 (6 bases). The CDR3 has 14 residues. V gave up 9 bases and J gave up 1 base, with 15 bases separating them. CDR1 LNHDA and CDR2 SQIVND come from the germline V gene (reference sequence). CDR3 in amino acids: CASKTGGIQETQYF. Partial CDR3 DNA: TGTGCCAGCAAAACAGGAGGGATCCAAGAGACC.

This clone was counted between two and nine times. The read is 3 residues too short to cover the CDR3 end, so that end is filled in from the germline J gene. This sequence joins TRBV7-3 and TRBJ2-1, with 8 bases identical to TRBD1. CDR1 and CDR2 (germline): SGHTA, FQGTGA. The CDR3 is made up of 15 amino acids. The V segment lost 2 bases and the J segment 4 bases; nucleotides outside the gene matches: 4. The CDR3 DNA, read in part, is TGTGCCAGCAGCTTACAGGGGGCGGGTTACAATGAG. It encodes CASSLQGAGYNE. The entire CDR3 protein is CASSLQGAGYNEQFF. Drawing the rest from reference TRBV7-3 and TRBJ2-1, the complete variable domain is GAGVSQTPSNKVTEKGKYVELRCDPISGHTALYWYRQSLGQGPEFLIYFQGTGAADDSGLPNDRFFAVRPEGSVSTLKIQRTERGDSAVYLCASSLQGAGYNEQFFGPGTRLTVL.

Concerning this clone: The missing CDR3 end, 3 residues past where the read stops, is filled in from the germline J gene. The chain carries TRBV19 and TRBJ2-7, with TRBD1 identical over 9 bases. Germline V gene data show CDR1 as LNHDA and CDR2 as SQIVND (reference sequence). V was clipped by 3 bases and J by 0 bases; unmatched bases: 12. This CDR3 has 18 amino acids. This CDR3 is CASSIRTGAGLSSYEQYF. The part of the CDR3 DNA that was read is TGTGCCAGTAGTATCCGGACAGGGGCAGGGTTAAGCTCCTACGAG.

This clone was picked up many times. The read ends 3 residues shy of where the CDR3 ends; the end is completed using the germline J gene. The rearrangement links TRBV7-3 to TRBJ1-1; the D gene is possibly TRBD1 (5 bases). The CDR3 length is 11 residues. The germline V gene has CDR1 SGHTA and CDR2 FQGTGA. Deletions cut 5 bases from V and 7 bases from J, with 8 bases between. The part of the CDR3 DNA that was read is TGTGCCAGCAGCCACAGGATTGAA. It specifies CASSHRIE. The complete CDR3 sequence is CASSHRIEAFF. The full variable domain, in which reference TRBV7-3 and TRBJ1-1 provide the parts outside the CDR3, is GAGVSQTPSNKVTEKGKYVELRCDPISGHTALYWYRQSLGQGPEFLIYFQGTGAADDSGLPNDRFFAVRPEGSVSTLKIQRTERGDSAVYLCASSHRIEAFFGQGTRLTVV.

Remarks on this clone: The observed sequence ends 3 residues before the CDR3 terminus, with the missing tail filled in from the germline J gene. This chain links TRBV6-1 with TRBJ2-7, with D uncertain. Germline CDR1 MNHNS, CDR2 SASEGT. Trimming took off 4 bases at V and 3 bases at J, with 7 bases between the two ends. The CDR3 is made up of 12 amino acids. Partial CDR3 DNA: TGTGCCAGCAGTGTCGGGTACTACGAG. Its translation is CASSVGYYE. The entire CDR3 protein is CASSVGYYEQYF.